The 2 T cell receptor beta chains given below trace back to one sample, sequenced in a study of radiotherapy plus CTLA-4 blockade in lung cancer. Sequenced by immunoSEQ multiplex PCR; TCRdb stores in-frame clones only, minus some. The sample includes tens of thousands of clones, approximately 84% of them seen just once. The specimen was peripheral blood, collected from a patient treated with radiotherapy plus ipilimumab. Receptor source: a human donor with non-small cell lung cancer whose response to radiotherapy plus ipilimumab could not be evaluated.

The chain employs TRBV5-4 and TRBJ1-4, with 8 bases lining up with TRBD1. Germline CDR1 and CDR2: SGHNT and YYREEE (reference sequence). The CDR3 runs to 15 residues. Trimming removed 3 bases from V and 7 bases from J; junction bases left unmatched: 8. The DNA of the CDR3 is TGTGCCAGCAGCTCCAGACAGGGGATAACTGAAAAACTGTTTTTT. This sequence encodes CASSSRQGITEKLFF.

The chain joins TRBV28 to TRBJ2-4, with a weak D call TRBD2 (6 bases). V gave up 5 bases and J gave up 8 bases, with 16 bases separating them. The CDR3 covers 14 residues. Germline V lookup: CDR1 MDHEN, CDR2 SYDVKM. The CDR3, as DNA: TGTGCCAGCAGTGAAGCGGGTGTGAATGACATTCAGTACTTC. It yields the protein CASSEAGVNDIQYF. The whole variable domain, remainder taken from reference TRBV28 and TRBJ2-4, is DVKVTQSSRYLVKRTGEKVFLECVQDMDHENMFWYRQDPGLGLRLIYFSYDVKMKEKGDIPEGYSVSREKKERFSLILESASTNQTSMYLCASSEAGVNDIQYFGAGTRLSVL.